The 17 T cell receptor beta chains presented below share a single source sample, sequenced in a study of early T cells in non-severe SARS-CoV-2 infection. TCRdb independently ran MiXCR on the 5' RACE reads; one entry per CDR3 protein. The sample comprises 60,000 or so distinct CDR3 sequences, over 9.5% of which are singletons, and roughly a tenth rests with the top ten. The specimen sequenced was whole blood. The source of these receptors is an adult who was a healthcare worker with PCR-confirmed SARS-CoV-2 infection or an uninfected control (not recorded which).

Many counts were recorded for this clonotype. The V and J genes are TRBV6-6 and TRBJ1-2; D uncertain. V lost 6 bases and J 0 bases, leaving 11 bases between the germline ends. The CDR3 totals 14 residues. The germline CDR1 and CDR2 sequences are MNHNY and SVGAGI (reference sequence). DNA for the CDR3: TGTGCCAGCAGCGACCACAGTGCTAACTATGGCTACACCTTC. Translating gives CASSDHSANYGYTF.

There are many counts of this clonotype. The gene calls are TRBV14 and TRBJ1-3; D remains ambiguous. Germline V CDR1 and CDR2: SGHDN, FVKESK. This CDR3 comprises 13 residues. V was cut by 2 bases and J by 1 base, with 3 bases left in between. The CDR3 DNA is TGTGCCAGCAGCCAATGGTCTGGAAACACCATATATTTT. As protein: CASSQWSGNTIYF. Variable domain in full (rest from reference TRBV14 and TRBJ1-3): EAGVTQFPSHSVIEKGQTVTLRCDPISGHDNLYWYRRVMGKEIKFLLHFVKESKQDESGMPNNRFLAERTGGTYSTLKVQPAELEDSGVYFCASSQWSGNTIYFGEGSWLTVV.

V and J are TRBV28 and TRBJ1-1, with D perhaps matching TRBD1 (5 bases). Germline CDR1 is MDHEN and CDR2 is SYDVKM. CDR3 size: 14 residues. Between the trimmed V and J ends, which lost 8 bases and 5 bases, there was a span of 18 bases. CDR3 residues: CASLRAGRRTEAFF. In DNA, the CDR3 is TGTGCCAGCCTTCGGGCAGGGAGGAGGACTGAAGCTTTCTTT.

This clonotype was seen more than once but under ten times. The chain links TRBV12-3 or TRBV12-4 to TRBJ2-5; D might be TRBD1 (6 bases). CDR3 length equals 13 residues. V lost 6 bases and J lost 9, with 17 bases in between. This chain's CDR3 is CASSLTPPGAQYF. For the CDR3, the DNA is TGTGCCAGCAGCCTAACGCCCCCAGGGGCCCAGTACTTC.

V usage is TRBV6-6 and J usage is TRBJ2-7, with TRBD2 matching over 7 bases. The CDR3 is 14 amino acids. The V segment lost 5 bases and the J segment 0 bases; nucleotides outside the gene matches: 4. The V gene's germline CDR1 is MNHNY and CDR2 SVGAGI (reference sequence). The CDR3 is CASSEAGSSYEQYF. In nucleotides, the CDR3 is TGTGCCAGCAGTGAAGCGGGAAGCTCCTACGAGCAGTACTTC.

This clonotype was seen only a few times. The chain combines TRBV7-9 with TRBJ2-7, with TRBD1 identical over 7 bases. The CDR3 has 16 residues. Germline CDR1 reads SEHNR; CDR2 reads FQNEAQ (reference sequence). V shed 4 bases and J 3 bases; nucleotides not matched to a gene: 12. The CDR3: CASSWSVGTAFYEQYF. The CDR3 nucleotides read TGTGCCAGCAGCTGGTCGGTGGGGACAGCTTTCTACGAGCAGTACTTC.

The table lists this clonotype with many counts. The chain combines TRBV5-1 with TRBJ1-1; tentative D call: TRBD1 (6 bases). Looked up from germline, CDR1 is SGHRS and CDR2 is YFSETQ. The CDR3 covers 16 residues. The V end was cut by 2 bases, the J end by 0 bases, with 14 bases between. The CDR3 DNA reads TGCGCCAGCAGCTTATTAGAAGGGGGGCTGAACACTGAAGCTTTCTTT. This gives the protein CASSLLEGGLNTEAFF.

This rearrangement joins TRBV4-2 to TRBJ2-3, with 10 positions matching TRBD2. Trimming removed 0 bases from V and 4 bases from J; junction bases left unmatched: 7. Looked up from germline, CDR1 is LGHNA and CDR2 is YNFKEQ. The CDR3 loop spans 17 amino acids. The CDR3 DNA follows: TGTGCCAGCAGCCAAGATCCCAGCGGGGGGGAACCAGATACGCAGTATTTT. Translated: CASSQDPSGGEPDTQYF.

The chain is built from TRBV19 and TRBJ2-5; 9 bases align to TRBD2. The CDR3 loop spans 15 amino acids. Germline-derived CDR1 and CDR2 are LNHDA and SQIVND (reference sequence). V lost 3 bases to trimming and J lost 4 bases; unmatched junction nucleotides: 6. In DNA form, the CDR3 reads TGTGCCAGTAGTATTGCGGGAGGGCCGAGAGAGACCCAGTACTTC. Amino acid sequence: CASSIAGGPRETQYF.

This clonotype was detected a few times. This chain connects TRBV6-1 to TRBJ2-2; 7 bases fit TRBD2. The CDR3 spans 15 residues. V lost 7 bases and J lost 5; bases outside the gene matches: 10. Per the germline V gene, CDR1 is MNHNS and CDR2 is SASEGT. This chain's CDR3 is CASIDGLGRTGELFF. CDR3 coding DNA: TGTGCCAGCATAGACGGACTAGGGAGGACCGGGGAGCTGTTTTTT.

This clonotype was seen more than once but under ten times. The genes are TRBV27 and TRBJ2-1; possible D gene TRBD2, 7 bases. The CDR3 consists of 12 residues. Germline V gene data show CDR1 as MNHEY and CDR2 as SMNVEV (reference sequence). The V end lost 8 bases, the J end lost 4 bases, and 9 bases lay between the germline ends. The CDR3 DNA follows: TGTGCCAGCGGGGGGGCTTACAATGAGCAGTTCTTC. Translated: CASGGAYNEQFF.

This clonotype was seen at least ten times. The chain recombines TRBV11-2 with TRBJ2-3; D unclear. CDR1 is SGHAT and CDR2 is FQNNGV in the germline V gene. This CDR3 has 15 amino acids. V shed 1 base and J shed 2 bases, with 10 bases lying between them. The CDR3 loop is CASSLVLGITDTQYF. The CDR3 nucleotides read TGTGCCAGCAGCTTAGTGCTCGGCATCACAGATACGCAGTATTTT. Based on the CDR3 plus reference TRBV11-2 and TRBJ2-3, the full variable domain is EAGVAQSPRYKIIEKRQSVAFWCNPISGHATLYWYQQILGQGPKLLIQFQNNGVVDDSQLPKDRFSAERLKGVDSTLKIQPAKLEDSAVYLCASSLVLGITDTQYFGPGTRLTVL.

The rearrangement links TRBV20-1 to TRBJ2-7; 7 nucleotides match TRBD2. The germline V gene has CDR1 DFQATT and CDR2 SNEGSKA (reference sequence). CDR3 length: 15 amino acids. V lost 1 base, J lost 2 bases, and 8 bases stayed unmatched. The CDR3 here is CSARGSYGGTYEQYF. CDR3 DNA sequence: TGCAGTGCTAGAGGGAGTTACGGGGGGACCTACGAGCAGTACTTC.

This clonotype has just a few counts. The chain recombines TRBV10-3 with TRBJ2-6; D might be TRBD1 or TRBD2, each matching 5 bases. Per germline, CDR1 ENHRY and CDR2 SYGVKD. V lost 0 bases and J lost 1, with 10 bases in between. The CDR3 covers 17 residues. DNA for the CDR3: TGTGCCATCAGTGAGTCCGAGGGGCTTTCTGGGGCCAACGTCCTGACTTTC. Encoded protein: CAISESEGLSGANVLTF.

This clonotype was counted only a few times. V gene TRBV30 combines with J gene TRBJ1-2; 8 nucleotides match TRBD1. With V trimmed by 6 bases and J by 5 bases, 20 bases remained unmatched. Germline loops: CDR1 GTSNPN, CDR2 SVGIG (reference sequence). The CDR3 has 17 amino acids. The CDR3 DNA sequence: TGTGCCTGCACGACAGGGGACGTGACTATCCGCCTATATGGCTACACCTTC. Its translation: CACTTGDVTIRLYGYTF.

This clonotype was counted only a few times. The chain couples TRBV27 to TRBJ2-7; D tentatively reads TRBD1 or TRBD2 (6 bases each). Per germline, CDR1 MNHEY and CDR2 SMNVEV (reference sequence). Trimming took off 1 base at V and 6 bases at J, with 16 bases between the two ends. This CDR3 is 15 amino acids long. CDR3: CASSLFGGRASEQYF. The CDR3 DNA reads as TGTGCCAGCAGTTTATTCGGGGGCAGGGCGTCCGAGCAGTACTTC.

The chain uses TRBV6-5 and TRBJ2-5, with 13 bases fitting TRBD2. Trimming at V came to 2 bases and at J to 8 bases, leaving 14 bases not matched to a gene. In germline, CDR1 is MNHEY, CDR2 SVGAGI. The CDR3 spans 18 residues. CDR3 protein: CASSYAAGTSGTRGTQYF. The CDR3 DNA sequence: TGTGCCAGCAGTTACGCCGCCGGGACTAGCGGGACCCGGGGCACCCAGTACTTC.